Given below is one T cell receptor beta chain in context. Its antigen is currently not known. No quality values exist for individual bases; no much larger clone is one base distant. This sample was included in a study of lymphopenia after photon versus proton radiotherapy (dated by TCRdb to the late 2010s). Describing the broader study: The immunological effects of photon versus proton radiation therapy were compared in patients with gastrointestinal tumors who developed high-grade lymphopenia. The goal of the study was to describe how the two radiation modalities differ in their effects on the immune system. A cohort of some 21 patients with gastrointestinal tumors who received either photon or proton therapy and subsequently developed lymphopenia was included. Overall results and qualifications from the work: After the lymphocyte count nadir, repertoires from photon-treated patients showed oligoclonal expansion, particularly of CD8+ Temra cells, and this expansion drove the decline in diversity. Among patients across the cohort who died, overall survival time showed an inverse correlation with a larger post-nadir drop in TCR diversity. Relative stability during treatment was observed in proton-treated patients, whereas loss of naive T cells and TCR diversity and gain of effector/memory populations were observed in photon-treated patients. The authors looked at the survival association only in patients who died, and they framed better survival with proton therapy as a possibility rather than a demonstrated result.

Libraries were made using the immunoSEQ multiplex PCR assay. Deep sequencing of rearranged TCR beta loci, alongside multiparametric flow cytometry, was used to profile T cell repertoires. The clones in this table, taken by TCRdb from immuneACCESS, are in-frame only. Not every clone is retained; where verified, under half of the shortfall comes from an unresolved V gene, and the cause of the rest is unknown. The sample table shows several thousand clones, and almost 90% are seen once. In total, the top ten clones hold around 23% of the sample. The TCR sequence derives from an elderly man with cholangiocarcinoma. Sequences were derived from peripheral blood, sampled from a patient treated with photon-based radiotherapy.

The DNA is as follows: TGTGCCAGCAGCTTGCGTGAGGGCCCAGATACGCAGTATTTT. Translated, it reads CASSLREGPDTQYF. The rearrangement joined TRBV5-6 to TRBJ2-3, with TRBD2 perhaps the D gene, on 5 matching bases. V is shortened by 1 base, J by 4 bases, and the region joining them spans 10 bases. The CDR3 holds 14 amino acids from the cysteine to the phenylalanine. Here the CDR3 DNA is all that survives: 42 bases in frame from base 1. The germline V gene provides CDR1 SGHDT and CDR2 YYEEEE.